This T cell receptor beta chain was sequenced for a study of ipilimumab plus nivolumab after autologous stem cell transplantation (dated by TCRdb to about 2021). Regarding the study in general: The median number of doses that trial patients received was four or five for ipilimumab and under 10 for nivolumab. The intent-to-treat population of the trial was made up of 35 to 40 patients. Included in the myeloma cohort were high-risk transplant-naive patients as well as patients relapsing within 3 years of a first autologous transplant. Patients in the trial were undergoing autologous transplant and had high-risk diffuse large B cell lymphoma, mature T cell lymphoma, or multiple myeloma. Study-level results and caveats: The authors stated that profiles of the T cell receptor repertoire, regulatory T cell phenotype and gut microbiota provided a biologic rationale for studying this approach further. Combined checkpoint inhibition as post-transplant consolidation was concluded by the authors to appear tolerable.

Ipilimumab was given at 1 mg/kg intravenously on day 1 of selected weeks, and checkpoint therapy started 14 to 28 days after autologous transplant. The nivolumab dose was 3 mg/kg intravenously, delivered on day 1 of weeks 1, 4, 7, 10, and every two weeks through week 26. This was a Phase Ib clinical trial that tested ipilimumab plus nivolumab, given as combined checkpoint inhibition, for consolidation following autologous stem cell transplantation. Trimming removed 3 bases from V and 4 bases from J, leaving 10 bases between the germline ends. CDR1 and CDR2, looked up from the germline V gene, are SGHRS and YFSETQ. The CDR3, from cysteine to phenylalanine, totals 13 residues. The retained sequence is limited to the CDR3, 39 bases, with the frame set at the first base. Library prep was done by the immunoSEQ multiplex PCR assay. TCRdb re-hosts the immuneACCESS table, in-frame sequences only. Its copies lack some clones; in the studies checked, an unresolved V gene accounts for under half of them, and the cause for the rest is not known. The sample has some 45,000 clones on record, nearly 90% of them singletons. The top ten hold nearly 0.9% of the sample.

This clone was picked up one time. Its antigen target is currently unknown. No much larger clonotype is one base removed from it; base qualities were not supplied. The source of this sequence is a male donor with multiple myeloma. The sample here was PBMCs, taken in a trial of ipilimumab plus nivolumab as post-transplant consolidation. The chain is encoded by TRBV5-1 joined to TRBJ1-2; a confident D gene designation cannot be given. The DNA sequence follows: TGCGCCAGCAGCTCACTTCCGGGCTATGGCTACACCTTC. It translates as CASSSLPGYGYTF.